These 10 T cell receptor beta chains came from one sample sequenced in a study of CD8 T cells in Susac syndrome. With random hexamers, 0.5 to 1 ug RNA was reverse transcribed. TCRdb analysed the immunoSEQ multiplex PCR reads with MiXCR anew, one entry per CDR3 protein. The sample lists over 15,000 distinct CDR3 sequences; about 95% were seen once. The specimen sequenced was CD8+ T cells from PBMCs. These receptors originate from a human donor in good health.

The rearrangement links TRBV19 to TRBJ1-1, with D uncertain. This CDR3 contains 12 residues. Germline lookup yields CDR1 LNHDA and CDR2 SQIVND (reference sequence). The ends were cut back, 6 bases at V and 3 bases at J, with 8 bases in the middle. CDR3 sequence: CASSGDDTEAFF. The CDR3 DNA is TGTGCCAGTAGCGGGGATGACACTGAAGCTTTCTTT.

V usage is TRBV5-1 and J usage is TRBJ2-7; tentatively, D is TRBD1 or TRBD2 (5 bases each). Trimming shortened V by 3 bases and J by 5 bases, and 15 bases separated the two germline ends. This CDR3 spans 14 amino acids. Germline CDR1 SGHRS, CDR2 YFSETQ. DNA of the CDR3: TGCGCCAGCAGCTGGCGTCTCGGGACCCACGAGCAGTACTTC. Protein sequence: CASSWRLGTHEQYF.

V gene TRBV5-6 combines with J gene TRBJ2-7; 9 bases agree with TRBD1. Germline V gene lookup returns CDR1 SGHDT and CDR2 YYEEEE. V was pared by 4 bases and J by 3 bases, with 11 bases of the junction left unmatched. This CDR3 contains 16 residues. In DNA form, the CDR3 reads TGTGCCAGCAGCCACGGGACAGGGACCTCCGTCTACGAGCAGTACTTC. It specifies CASSHGTGTSVYEQYF.

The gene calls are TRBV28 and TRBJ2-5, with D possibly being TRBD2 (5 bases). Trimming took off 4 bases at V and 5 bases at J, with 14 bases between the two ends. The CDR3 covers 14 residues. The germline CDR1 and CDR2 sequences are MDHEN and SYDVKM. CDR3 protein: CASSSGDLKETQYF. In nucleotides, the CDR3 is TGTGCCAGCAGTTCCGGGGATTTAAAGGAGACCCAGTACTTC.

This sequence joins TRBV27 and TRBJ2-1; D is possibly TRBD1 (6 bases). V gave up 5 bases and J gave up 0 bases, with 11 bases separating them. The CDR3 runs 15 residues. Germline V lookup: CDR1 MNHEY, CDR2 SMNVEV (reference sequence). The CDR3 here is CASSLRDNSYNEQFF. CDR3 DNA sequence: TGTGCCAGCAGTCTCCGGGACAACTCCTACAATGAGCAGTTCTTC.

CDR3 bases: TGTGCCAGCAGTGAAAAAGACAGGGGCCGTAGGGAGCAGTACTTC. Amino acids: CASSEKDRGRREQYF. This chain links TRBV6-1 with TRBJ2-7, with 8 bases fitting TRBD1. The germline V gene has CDR1 MNHNS and CDR2 SASEGT. This CDR3 contains 15 residues. J lost 7 bases, V lost 2 bases, and 10 bases had no gene match.

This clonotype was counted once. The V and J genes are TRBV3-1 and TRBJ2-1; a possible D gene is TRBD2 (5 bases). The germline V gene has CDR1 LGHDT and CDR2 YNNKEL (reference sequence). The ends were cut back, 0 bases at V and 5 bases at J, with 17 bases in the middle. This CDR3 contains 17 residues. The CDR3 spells CASSQEGELASDNEQFF. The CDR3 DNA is TGTGCCAGCAGCCAAGAAGGCGAGCTAGCATCAGACAATGAGCAGTTCTTC.

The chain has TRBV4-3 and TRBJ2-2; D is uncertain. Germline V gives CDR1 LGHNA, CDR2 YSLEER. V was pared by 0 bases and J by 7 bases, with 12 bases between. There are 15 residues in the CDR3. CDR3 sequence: CASSQDLEHHGELFF. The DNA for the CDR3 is TGCGCCAGCAGCCAAGATCTTGAGCACCACGGGGAGCTGTTTTTT.

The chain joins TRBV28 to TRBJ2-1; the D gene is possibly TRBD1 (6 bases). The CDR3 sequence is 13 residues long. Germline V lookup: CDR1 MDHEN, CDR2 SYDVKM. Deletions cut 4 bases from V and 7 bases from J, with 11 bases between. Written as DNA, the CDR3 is TGTGCCAGCAGTTCTTCCCAGGGGAATGAGCAGTTCTTC. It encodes CASSSSQGNEQFF.

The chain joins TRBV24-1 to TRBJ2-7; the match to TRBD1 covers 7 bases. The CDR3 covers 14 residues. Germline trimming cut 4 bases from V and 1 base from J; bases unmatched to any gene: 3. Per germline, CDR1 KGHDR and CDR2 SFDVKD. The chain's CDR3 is CATSEGRGSYEQYF. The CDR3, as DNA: TGTGCCACCAGTGAGGGCAGGGGGTCCTACGAGCAGTACTTC.